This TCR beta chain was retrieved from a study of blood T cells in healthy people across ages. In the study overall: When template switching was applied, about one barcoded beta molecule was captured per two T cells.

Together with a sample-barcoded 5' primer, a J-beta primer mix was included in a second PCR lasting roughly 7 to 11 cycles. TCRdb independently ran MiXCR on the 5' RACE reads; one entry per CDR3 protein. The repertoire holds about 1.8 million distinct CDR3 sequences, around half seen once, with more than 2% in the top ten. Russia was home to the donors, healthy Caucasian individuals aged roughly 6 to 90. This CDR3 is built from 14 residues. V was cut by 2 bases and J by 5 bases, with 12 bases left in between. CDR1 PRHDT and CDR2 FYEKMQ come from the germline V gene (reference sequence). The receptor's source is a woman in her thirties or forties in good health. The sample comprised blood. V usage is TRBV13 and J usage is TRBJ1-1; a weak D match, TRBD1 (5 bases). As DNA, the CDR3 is TGTGCCAGCAGCTTACCCCAGGGTAGGACTGAAGCTTTCTTT. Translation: CASSLPQGRTEAFF. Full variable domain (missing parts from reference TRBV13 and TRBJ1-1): AAGVIQSPRHLIKEKRETATLKCYPIPRHDTVYWYQQGPGQDPQFLISFYEKMQSDKGSIPDRFSAQQFSDYHSELNMSSLELGDSALYFCASSLPQGRTEAFFGQGTRLTVV.